This TCR beta chain was captured by sequencing in a study of OX40 agonist ivuxolimab in advanced cancers. For the wider study: The costimulatory receptor OX40 (CD134) was targeted by ivuxolimab, a fully human IgG2 agonistic monoclonal antibody. A male proportion of almost 85% and a mean age of about 60 years, ranging from about 23 to 79, were recorded for the dose-escalation cohort. Prior anti-PD-1, anti-PD-L1 or anti-CTLA-4 therapy was permitted, and checkpoint inhibitors had been received by 30% to 40% of dose-escalation patients. The point of sequencing TCRbeta in the periphery was to test whether ivuxolimab changed TCR sequence diversity and drove clonal T-cell expansion. Of the 50 to 55 dose-escalation patients, hepatocellular carcinoma was present in roughly 19, melanoma in approximately 15, renal cell carcinoma in 9 and head and neck cancer in 9. Intravenous ivuxolimab was administered to patients every 2 weeks at six dose levels: 0.01, 0.1, 0.3, 1.5, 3 and 10 mg/kg. The paper reports the monotherapy dose-escalation portion (N of about 52 patients) of the phase I ivuxolimab trial. Partial responses were achieved by three dose-escalation patients, of whom one had hepatocellular carcinoma and two had cutaneous melanoma. General study outcomes and caveats: At doses of 0.1 to 3.0 mg/kg, clonal expansion of both CD4+ and CD8+ T cells in blood was seen between baseline and week 6. In the 0.1-3.0 mg/kg groups, partial responders had among the lowest normalized peripheral clonal expansion, particularly in CD8+ T cells. Low levels of normalized T-cell clonal expansion were also seen in some patients who did not respond. After ivuxolimab, CD8+ T cells had more expanded clones than CD4+ T cells on average. Antigen specificity was not determined for the clonally expanded peripheral T cells.

As for this clone: The antigen it binds to is not known. No base-level quality is on record; no much larger clone is a single base apart.

For sequencing of the TCRbeta CDR3 region, genomic DNA was extracted from the sorted cells. The immunoSEQ Assay was used for sequencing of TCRbeta CDR3 regions. TCRdb provides this immuneACCESS table in a form limited to in-frame rearrangements. Some clones are lacking; in checked studies, under half of them reflect an unresolved V gene, and why the rest are absent is not known. This sample gives about 44,000 clones in total; about 95% of them show up just once. The biggest ten clones account for approximately 11% of the sample. The germline V gene encodes CDR1 SGHTA and CDR2 FQGNSA. CDR3 length: 15 amino acids, cysteine to phenylalanine. The kept DNA is CDR3 alone, 45 bases in frame from the first base. V loses 5 bases, J loses 6 bases, and the germline ends lie 19 bases apart. Patients with autoimmune disease history or receiving systemic immunosuppression were excluded from the trial. Peripheral blood for TCR sequencing was collected from all dose cohorts at baseline, on cycle 4 day 1, and on cycle 7 day 1. Samples were obtained from an open-label, multicenter, first-in-human phase I dose-escalation trial of ivuxolimab. Adults with locally advanced or metastatic melanoma, renal cell, hepatocellular, or head and neck squamous cell carcinoma were enrolled in the trial. Before TCR sequencing, CD4+ T cells and CD8+ T cells from peripheral blood were sorted into separate populations.

The specimen was CD4+ or CD8+ T cells sorted from blood, collected in a trial of the OX40 agonist ivuxolimab. The source is an adult with an advanced solid tumor such as melanoma, head and neck, liver or kidney cancer. The V and J genes are TRBV7-2 and TRBJ1-1; a tentative D call is TRBD1 (5 bases match). The base sequence is TGTGCCAGCAGCACCCCCCCGGGGGAACTCCCTGAAGCTTTCTTT. Translated, this gives CASSTPPGELPEAFF. Reference TRBV7-2 and TRBJ1-1 proteins supply the regions before and after the CDR3; the full variable domain is: GAGVSQSPSNKVTEKGKDVELRCDPISGHTALYWYRQSLGQGLEFLIYFQGNSAPDKSGLPSDRFSAERTGGSVSTLTIQRTQQEDSAVYLCASSTPPGELPEAFFGQGTRLTVV.